This T cell receptor beta chain was sequenced during a study of cytomegalovirus exposure and HLA in healthy donors. With regard to this clone: What it recognizes is unknown.

General study findings and limits: Generally TCR sequences proved uncommon, though certain public TCRs appeared in numerous donors. Investigators reported approximately 150 TCR beta chains as tied to cytomegalovirus. The TCR clusters that emerged in the first cohort tended, a later analysis found, to co-occur in the approximately 130 validation repertoires. In vitro confirmation showed three CMV-associated chains to be CMV antigen specific.

CDR3 length equals 13 residues. CDR1 is SEHNR and CDR2 is FQNEAQ in the germline V gene (reference sequence). J was trimmed by 5 bases and V by 3 bases; bases with no gene match: 3. Only in-frame clones appear in the TCRdb table, and some are missing; sequencing was by immunoSEQ multiplex PCR. The table lists about 150,000 clones, 85% to 90% of them singletons. The sample consisted of PBMCs. The sequence was obtained from a woman aged 18-29 years in good health and CMV-seropositive. The rearrangement uses TRBV7-9 and TRBJ2-7; 8 bases agree with TRBD1. The CDR3 loop is CASSLAGGNEQYF. In DNA, the CDR3 is TGTGCCAGCAGCTTGGCAGGGGGCAACGAGCAGTACTTC.